The 16 T cell receptor beta chains below come from one sample, sequenced in a study of T cells in women clearing cervical HPV infection. Only in-frame clones appear in the TCRdb table, and some are missing; sequencing was by immunoSEQ multiplex PCR. The sample holds 25,000 to 35,000 clones. The material sequenced was blood buffy coat. Every receptor here comes from a woman between 18 and 69 years old with a cervical HPV16 infection that either progressed to CIN3+ or cleared (not recorded which).

With respect to this clone: Read data end 3 residues before the CDR3 end; the end is taken from the germline J gene. The chain employs TRBV19 and TRBJ1-2, with D perhaps matching TRBD1 (6 bases). The CDR3 is 15 amino acids. Germline CDR1 reads LNHDA; CDR2 reads SQIVND (reference sequence). CDR3 in amino acids: CASSIGRDNSYDYTF. CDR3 DNA, as far as it was read: TGTGCCAGTAGTATAGGGCGGGACAACTCCTACGAC.

On this clone: The CDR3 goes on 3 residues after the read ends, and that part is filled in from the germline J gene. V usage is TRBV7-3 and J usage is TRBJ1-1, with 9 bases lining up with TRBD1. The CDR3 sequence is 16 residues long. Germline CDR1 is SGHTA and CDR2 is FQGTGA. V lost 5 bases to trimming and J lost 1 base; unmatched junction nucleotides: 8. The CDR3 sequence is CASSPKGTGSNTEAFF. The part of the CDR3 DNA that was read is TGTGCCAGCAGCCCAAAAGGGACAGGGTCGAACACTGAA.

With regard to this clone: The read gets to within 3 residues of the CDR3 end, and the germline J gene fills in the rest. The chain uses TRBV20-1 and TRBJ2-3; 9 bases agree with TRBD2. The CDR3 is 15 residues long. CDR1 and CDR2 (germline): DFQATT, SNEGSKA (reference sequence). J lost 3 bases, V lost 5 bases, and 9 bases had no gene match. The CDR3 loop reads CSAGSGSGSTDTQYF. The DNA read from the CDR3 is TGCAGTGCTGGCTCGGGTAGCGGGAGTACAGATACG.

In the case of this clone: The read ends 3 residues early relative to the CDR3; the germline J gene fills the gap. The rearrangement joins TRBV7-8 to TRBJ2-1, with 9 nucleotides matching TRBD2. Trimming cost V 5 bases and J 7 bases; bases outside gene matches: 18. There are 18 residues in the CDR3. The germline gives CDR1 SGHVS, CDR2 FQNEAQ. CDR3 DNA (partial): TGTGCCAGCAGCGCCAATAGGGGGACTAGCCGGAGAGGGAATGAG. Encoded protein: CASSANRGTSRRGNE. The whole CDR3 region reads CASSANRGTSRRGNEQFF.

Comment on this clone: The sequenced fragment ends 3 residues before the CDR3 boundary, so the rest is inferred from the germline J gene. This sequence joins TRBV19 and TRBJ1-2; 8 nucleotides align to TRBD1. The CDR3 spans 15 residues. Germline V CDR1 and CDR2: LNHDA, SQIVND (reference sequence). CDR3 protein: CASSGGTGYTYDYTF. The part of the CDR3 DNA that was read is TGTGCCAGTAGTGGGGGGACAGGTTATACCTACGAC.

A remark on this clone: The CDR3 extends 3 residues past the end of the read, so its final part is completed from the germline J gene. The rearrangement uses TRBV19 and TRBJ2-5; 16 bases match TRBD2. The CDR3 extends over 17 amino acids. The V gene's germline CDR1 is LNHDA and CDR2 SQIVND (reference sequence). The part of the CDR3 DNA that was read is TGTGCCACCGGGACTAGCGGGGGGGCTGTAGGGTCAGATACC. It translates to CATGTSGGAVGSDT. The CDR3 as a whole reads CATGTSGGAVGSDTQYF.

Comments on this clone: The read ends 3 residues shy of where the CDR3 ends; the end is completed using the germline J gene. The chain couples TRBV20-1 to TRBJ2-5; D possibly corresponds to TRBD1 (5 bases). Between the trimmed V and J ends, which lost 0 bases and 5 bases, there was a span of 13 bases. The CDR3 spans 14 residues. Germline CDR1 DFQATT, CDR2 SNEGSKA (reference sequence). Here the CDR3 reads CSARDQHRTETQYF. The part of the CDR3 DNA that was read is TGCAGTGCTAGAGATCAACACAGGACCGAGACC.

In the case of this clone: From the germline J gene comes the end of the CDR3, since the read stops 3 residues before it. The J gene is TRBJ1-2, the V gene TRBV2; 7 bases map to TRBD1. The germline CDR1 and CDR2 sequences are SNHLY and FYNNEI. This CDR3 spans 17 amino acids. CDR3 amino acids: CASHTGTQGGSYNDYTF. The CDR3 bases that were read are TGTGCCAGCCACACCGGGACCCAAGGGGGCTCCTACAATGAC.

Details on this clone: The CDR3 end lies 3 residues beyond the end of the read and is filled in from the germline J gene. V is TRBV11-3 and J is TRBJ2-4, with TRBD2 matching over 14 bases. Per germline, CDR1 SGHNT and CDR2 YENEEA. This CDR3 contains 15 residues. J was trimmed by 9 bases and V by 5 bases; bases with no gene match: 6. CDR3 loop: CASSTRGLAGGIQYF. Partial CDR3 DNA: TGTGCCAGCAGCACCAGAGGACTAGCGGGAGGCATT.

Worth noting for this clone: The read finishes 3 residues shy of the CDR3 end, and the germline J gene is used to complete it. The chain links TRBV7-2 to TRBJ2-1; 7 bases align to TRBD2. The V segment lost 7 bases and the J segment 3 bases; nucleotides outside the gene matches: 9. Germline V lookup: CDR1 SGHTA, CDR2 FQGNSA. The CDR3 loop spans 15 amino acids. The CDR3 sequence is CASIPFGGGYNEQFF. The part of the CDR3 DNA that was read is TGTGCCAGCATCCCATTCGGCGGGGGCTACAATGAG.

CDR3 protein: CASSFNREGGQPQYF. The part of the CDR3 DNA that was read is TGTGCCAGCAGCTTTAACAGGGAAGGGGGTCAGCCG. J is TRBJ2-3 and V is TRBV7-2; TRBD1 might be the D (6 bases). The read ends 3 residues shy of where the CDR3 ends; the end is completed using the germline J gene. Germline CDR1 is SGHTA and CDR2 is FQGNSA. The CDR3 runs 15 residues.

In the case of this clone: The CDR3 goes on 3 residues after the read ends, and that part is filled in from the germline J gene. The chain has TRBV12-3 or TRBV12-4 and TRBJ1-4; 7 bases match TRBD1. J gave up 7 bases and V 6 bases, and 5 bases lay outside the gene matches. This CDR3 has 13 amino acids. CDR3 protein: CASSPGTAEKLFF. CDR3 bases read: TGTGCCAGCAGCCCCGGGACAGCTGAAAAA.

Of note for this clone: The read falls 3 residues short of the CDR3 end, and the missing part is taken from the germline J gene. The rearrangement joins TRBV6-2 or TRBV6-3 to TRBJ2-5; D gene uncertain. CDR3 size: 11 residues. In germline, CDR1 is MNHEY, CDR2 SVGEGT. V was shortened by 2 bases and J by 5 bases, with 3 bases between the two germline ends. CDR3 bases read: TGTGCCAGCAGTTACAGCGAGACC. This translates into CASSYSET. The CDR3, in full, reads CASSYSETQYF.

Judged by frequency, this clone is medium-sized. CDR3 protein: CASSQDRGEQYF. The CDR3 DNA, read in part, is TGTGCCAGCAGCCAGGACAGGGGCGAG. The V gene is TRBV7-9, the J gene TRBJ2-7, with 9 nucleotides matching TRBD1. Sequencing ends 3 residues short of the CDR3 end; the germline J gene provides the rest. This CDR3 spans 12 amino acids. The germline gives CDR1 SEHNR, CDR2 FQNEAQ (reference sequence). The V segment lost 5 bases and the J segment 6 bases; nucleotides outside the gene matches: 2.

The chain's CDR3 is CAWSGRGGRNGELFF. CDR3 bases read: TGTGCCTGGAGTGGGCGGGGGGGCCGGAACGGGGAG. The chain uses TRBV30 and TRBJ2-2; 9 nucleotides match TRBD2. The CDR3 extends 3 residues past the end of the read, so its final part is completed from the germline J gene. CDR1 is GTSNPN, CDR2 SVGIG, per germline (reference sequence). V shed 1 base, J shed 7 bases, and the junction held 7 bases outside the gene matches. The CDR3 totals 15 residues.

CDR3 sequence: CASSAHRGEKLFF. The covered CDR3 bases are TGTGCCAGCAGCGCACATAGGGGGGAAAAA. The V gene is TRBV11-2, the J gene TRBJ1-4; perhaps TRBD1 as D (6 bases). The observed sequence ends 3 residues before the CDR3 terminus, with the missing tail filled in from the germline J gene. Germline V gene data show CDR1 as SGHAT and CDR2 as FQNNGV. This CDR3 is 13 amino acids long. Trimming pared 5 bases from V and 8 bases from J, leaving 12 bases between.